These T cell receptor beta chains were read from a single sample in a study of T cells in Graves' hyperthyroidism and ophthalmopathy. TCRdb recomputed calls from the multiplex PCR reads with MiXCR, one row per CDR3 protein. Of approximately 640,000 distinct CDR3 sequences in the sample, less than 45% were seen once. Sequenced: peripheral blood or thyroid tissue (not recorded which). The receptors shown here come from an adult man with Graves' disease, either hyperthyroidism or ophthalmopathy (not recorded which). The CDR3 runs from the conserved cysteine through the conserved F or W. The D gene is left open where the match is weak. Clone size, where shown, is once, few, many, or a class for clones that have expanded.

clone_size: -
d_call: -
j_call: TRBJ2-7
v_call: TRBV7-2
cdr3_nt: TGCGCCAGCAGCCAGGTGCGGGGGCGATACGAGCAGTACTTC
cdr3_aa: CASSQVRGRYEQYF

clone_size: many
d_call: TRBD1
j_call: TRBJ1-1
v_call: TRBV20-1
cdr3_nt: TGCAGTGCTCACAGGGGGAACACTGAAGCTTTCTTT
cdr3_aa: CSAHRGNTEAFF

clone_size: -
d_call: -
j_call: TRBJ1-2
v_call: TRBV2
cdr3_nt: TGTGCCAGCAGTGAAGTACCAGGGGCGACCTACACCTTC
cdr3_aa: CASSEVPGATYTF

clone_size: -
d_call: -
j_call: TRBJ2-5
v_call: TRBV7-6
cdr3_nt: TGTGCCAGCAGCATACCGACGGAGACCCAGTACTTC
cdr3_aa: CASSIPTETQYF

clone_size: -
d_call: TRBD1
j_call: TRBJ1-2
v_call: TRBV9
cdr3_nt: TGTGCCAGCACCTTAGACAGGGACTATGGCTACACCTTC
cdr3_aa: CASTLDRDYGYTF

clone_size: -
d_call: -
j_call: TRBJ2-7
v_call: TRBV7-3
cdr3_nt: TGTGCCAGCAGCTCCCTCGGGGCCCGAGGCGAGCAGTACTTC
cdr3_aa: CASSSLGARGEQYF

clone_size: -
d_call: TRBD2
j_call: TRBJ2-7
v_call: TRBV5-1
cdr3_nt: TGCGCCAGCAGCTTATGGCGGGAGAGCTCCTACGAGCAGTACTTC
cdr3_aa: CASSLWRESSYEQYF

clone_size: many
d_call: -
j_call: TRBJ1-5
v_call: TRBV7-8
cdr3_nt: TGTGCCAGCAGCTTCGAGGGGAATCAGCCCCAGCATTTT
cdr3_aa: CASSFEGNQPQHF

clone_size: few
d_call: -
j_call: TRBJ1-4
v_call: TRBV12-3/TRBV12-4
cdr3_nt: TGTGCCAGCAGTTTAGGGGGTGAGGGTTTGGAAAAACTGTTTTTT
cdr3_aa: CASSLGGEGLEKLFF

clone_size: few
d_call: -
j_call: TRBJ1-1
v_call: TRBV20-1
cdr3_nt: TGCAGTGCGCCGGACACGCCGAACACTGAAGCTTTCTTT
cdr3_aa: CSAPDTPNTEAFF

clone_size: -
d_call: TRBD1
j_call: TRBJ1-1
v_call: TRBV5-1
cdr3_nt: TGCGCCAGCAGCTTGGAGACAGGGGAAGCTTTCTTT
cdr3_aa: CASSLETGEAFF

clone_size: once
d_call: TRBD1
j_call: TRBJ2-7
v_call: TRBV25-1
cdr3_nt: TGTGCCACCAGCCGGACAGGGAGTACCTCCTACGAGCAGTACTTC
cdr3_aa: CATSRTGSTSYEQYF

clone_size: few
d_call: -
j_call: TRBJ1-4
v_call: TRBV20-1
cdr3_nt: TGCAGTGCTAGAGATTTCGCCGGCGGGAAACGAGAAAAACTGTTTTTT
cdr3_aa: CSARDFAGGKREKLFF

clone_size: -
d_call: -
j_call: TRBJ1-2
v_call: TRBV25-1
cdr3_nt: TGTGCCAGCAGTGAGTCGACAGACAACTACACCTTC
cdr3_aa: CASSESTDNYTF

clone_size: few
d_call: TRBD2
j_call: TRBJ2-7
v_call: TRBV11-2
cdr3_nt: TGTGCCAGCAGCTCTCTAGCGGGAGCCTACTACGAGCAGTACTTC
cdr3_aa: CASSSLAGAYYEQYF

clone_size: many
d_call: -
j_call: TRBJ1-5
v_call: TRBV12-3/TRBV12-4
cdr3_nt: TGTGCCAGCAGTTTCGGGGGTGGCCAGCCCCAGCATTTT
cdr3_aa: CASSFGGGQPQHF